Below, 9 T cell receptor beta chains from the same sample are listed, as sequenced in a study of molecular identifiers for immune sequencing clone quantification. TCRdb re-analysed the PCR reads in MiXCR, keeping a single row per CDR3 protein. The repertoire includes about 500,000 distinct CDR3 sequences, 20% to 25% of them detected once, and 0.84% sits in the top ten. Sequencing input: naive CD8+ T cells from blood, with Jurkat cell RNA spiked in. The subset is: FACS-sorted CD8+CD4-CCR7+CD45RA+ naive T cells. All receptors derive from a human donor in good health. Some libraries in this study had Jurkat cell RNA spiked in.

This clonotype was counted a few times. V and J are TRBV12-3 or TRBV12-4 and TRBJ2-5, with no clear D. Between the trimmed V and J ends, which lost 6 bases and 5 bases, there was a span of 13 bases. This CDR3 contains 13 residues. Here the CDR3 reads CASSVFAEETQYF. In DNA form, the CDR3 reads TGTGCCAGCAGCGTCTTCGCGGAGGAGACCCAGTACTTC.

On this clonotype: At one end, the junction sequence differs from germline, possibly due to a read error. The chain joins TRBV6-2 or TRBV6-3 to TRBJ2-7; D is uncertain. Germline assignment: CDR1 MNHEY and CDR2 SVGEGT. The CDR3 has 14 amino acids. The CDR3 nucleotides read TGTGCCAGCAGTTACATGGCGATCTCCTGCGAGCAGTACTTC. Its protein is CASSYMAISCEQYF.

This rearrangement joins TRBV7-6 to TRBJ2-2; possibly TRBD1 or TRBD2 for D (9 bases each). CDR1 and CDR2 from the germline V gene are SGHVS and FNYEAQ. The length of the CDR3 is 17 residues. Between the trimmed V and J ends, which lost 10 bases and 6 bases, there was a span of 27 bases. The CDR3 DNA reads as TGTGCCACCAACGACAGGGGGATCGGCGGGGGGGCCGGGGAGCTGTTTTTT. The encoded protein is CATNDRGIGGGAGELFF. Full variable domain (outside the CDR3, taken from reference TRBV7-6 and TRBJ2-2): GAGVSQSPRYKVTKRGQDVALRCDPISGHVSLYWYRQALGQGPEFLTYFNYEAQQDKSGLPNDRFSAERPEGSISTLTIQRTEQRDSAMYRCATNDRGIGGGAGELFFGEGSRLTVL.

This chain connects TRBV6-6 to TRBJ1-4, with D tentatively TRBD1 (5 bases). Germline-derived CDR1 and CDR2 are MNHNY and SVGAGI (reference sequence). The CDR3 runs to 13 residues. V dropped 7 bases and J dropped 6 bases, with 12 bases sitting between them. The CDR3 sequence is CASTGGMDEKLFF. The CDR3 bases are TGTGCCAGCACGGGGGGTATGGATGAAAAACTGTTTTTT.

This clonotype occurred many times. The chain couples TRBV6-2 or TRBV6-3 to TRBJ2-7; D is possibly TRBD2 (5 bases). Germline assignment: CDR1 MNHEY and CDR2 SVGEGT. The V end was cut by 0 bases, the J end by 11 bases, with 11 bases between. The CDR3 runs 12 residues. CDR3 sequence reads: CASSYSGVSEYF. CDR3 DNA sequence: TGTGCCAGCAGTTACTCCGGGGTAAGCGAGTACTTC.

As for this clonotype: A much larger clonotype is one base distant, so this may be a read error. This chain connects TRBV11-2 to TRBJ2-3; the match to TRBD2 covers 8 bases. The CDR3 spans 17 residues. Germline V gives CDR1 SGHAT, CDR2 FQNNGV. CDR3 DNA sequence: TGTGCCGGCAGCCTAGGTTCGAGGCTAGCGGGTACAGATACGCAGTATTTT. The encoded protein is CAGSLGSRLAGTDTQYF.

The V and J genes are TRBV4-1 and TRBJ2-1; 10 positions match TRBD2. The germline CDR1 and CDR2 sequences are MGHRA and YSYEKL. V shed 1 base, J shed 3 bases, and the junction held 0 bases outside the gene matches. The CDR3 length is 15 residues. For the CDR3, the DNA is TGCGCCAGCAGCCAAGCTAGCGGGGGCTACAATGAGCAGTTCTTC. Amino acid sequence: CASSQASGGYNEQFF.

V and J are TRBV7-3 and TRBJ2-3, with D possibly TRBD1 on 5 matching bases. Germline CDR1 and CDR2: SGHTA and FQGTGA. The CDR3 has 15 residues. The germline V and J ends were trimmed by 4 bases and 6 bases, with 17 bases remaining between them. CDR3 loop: CASSSGLAGKDTQYF. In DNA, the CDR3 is TGTGCCAGCAGCTCGGGCCTCGCAGGGAAGGATACGCAGTATTTT.

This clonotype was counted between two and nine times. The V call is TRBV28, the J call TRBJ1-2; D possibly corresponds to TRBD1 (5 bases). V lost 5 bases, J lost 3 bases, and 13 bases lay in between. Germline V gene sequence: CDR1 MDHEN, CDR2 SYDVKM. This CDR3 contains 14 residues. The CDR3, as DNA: TGTGCCAGCAGTCCATGGGGGGAGGACTATGGCTACACCTTC. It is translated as CASSPWGEDYGYTF.